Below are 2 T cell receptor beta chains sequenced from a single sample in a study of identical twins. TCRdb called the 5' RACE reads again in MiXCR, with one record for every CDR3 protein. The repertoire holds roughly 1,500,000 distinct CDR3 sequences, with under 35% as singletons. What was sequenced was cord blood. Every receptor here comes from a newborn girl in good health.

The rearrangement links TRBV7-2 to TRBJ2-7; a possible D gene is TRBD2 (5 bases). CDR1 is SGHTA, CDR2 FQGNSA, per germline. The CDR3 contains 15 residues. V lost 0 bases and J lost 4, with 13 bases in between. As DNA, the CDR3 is TGTGCCAGCAGCTTAGCAATAGCGCGATCGTACGAGCAGTACTTC. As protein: CASSLAIARSYEQYF.

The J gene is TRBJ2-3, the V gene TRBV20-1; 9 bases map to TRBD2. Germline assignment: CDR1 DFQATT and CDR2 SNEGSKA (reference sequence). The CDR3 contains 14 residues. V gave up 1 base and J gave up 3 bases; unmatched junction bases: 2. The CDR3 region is CSARGAGGTDTQYF. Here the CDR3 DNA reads TGCAGTGCTAGAGGAGCGGGAGGTACAGATACGCAGTATTTT.